Following are 4 T cell receptor beta chains from one sample sequenced in a study of vaccination effects on CD4 cells after COVID-19 (dated by TCRdb to 2021 to 2024). For these receptors, no antigen is known. In the ViraFEST assay, PBMC were stimulated with viral peptide pools, and antigen-specific CD4+ T cell clonotypes were then identified by expansion using TCR sequencing. After approximately eleven days of culture, CD4+ T cells were isolated with the EasySep CD4+ T cell isolation kit. PCR-confirmed SARS-CoV-2 infection had occurred in convalescent patients between March and December 2020, before the Alpha, Beta and Delta variants emerged in the United States. Receptors were amplified or captured by the immunoSEQ multiplex PCR assay. TCRdb took this table from immuneACCESS and kept in-frame rearrangements with V and J called. Such tables lack part of the clones; where checked against another copy, unresolved V genes explain under half of the gap, and the rest is unexplained. Recorded for this sample are approximately 31,000 clones; approximately 72% of them occurred a single time. The ten top clones hold less than 35% of the sample.

The sample was CD4+ T cells from PBMCs cultured with a peptide pool, taken before COVID-19 vaccination. Receptors originate from a human donor who had a prior SARS-CoV-2 infection.

The V and J genes are TRBV6-5 and TRBJ2-5; D gene ambiguous. Germline CDR1 is MNHEY and CDR2 is SVGAGI. This CDR3 region has 13 residues. V gave up 2 bases and J gave up 2 bases, with 6 bases separating them. Here the CDR3 reads CASSYSQQETQYF. CDR3 DNA sequence: TGTGCCAGCAGTTACAGTCAGCAAGAGACCCAGTACTTC.

The gene calls are TRBV9 and TRBJ1-2; D gene unclear. The CDR3 consists of 14 residues. Per the germline V gene, CDR1 is SGDLS and CDR2 is YYNGEE. Trimming removed 0 bases at V and 8 bases at J, with 14 bases between. In nucleotides, the CDR3 is TGTGCCAGCAGCGTAGATCTCCAGCCGGGGGGCTACACCTTC. Protein product: CASSVDLQPGGYTF.

The chain employs TRBV11-2 and TRBJ1-4; the match to TRBD1 covers 9 bases. With V trimmed by 5 bases and J by 5 bases, 9 bases remained unmatched. CDR1 and CDR2 (germline): SGHAT, FQNNGV. CDR3 size: 16 residues. CDR3 sequence (DNA): TGTGCCAGCAGCCCGCCGGGGACAGGGCCCAATGAAAAACTGTTTTTT. Amino acid sequence: CASSPPGTGPNEKLFF.

The chain carries TRBV9 and TRBJ1-2, with 9 bases fitting TRBD1. CDR3 length equals 19 residues. The V segment lost 1 base and the J segment 1 base; nucleotides outside the gene matches: 14. Germline assignment: CDR1 SGDLS and CDR2 YYNGEE. As DNA, the CDR3 is TGTGCCAGCAGCGTATCACCTACGGGACAGGGTGGACTTAACTATGGCTACACCTTC. This translates into CASSVSPTGQGGLNYGYTF. Full variable domain (rest looked up from reference TRBV9 and TRBJ1-2): DSGVTQTPKHLITATGQRVTLRCSPRSGDLSVYWYQQSLDQGLQFLIQYYNGEERAKGNILERFSAQQFPDLHSELNLSSLELGDSALYFCASSVSPTGQGGLNYGYTFGSGTRLTVV.